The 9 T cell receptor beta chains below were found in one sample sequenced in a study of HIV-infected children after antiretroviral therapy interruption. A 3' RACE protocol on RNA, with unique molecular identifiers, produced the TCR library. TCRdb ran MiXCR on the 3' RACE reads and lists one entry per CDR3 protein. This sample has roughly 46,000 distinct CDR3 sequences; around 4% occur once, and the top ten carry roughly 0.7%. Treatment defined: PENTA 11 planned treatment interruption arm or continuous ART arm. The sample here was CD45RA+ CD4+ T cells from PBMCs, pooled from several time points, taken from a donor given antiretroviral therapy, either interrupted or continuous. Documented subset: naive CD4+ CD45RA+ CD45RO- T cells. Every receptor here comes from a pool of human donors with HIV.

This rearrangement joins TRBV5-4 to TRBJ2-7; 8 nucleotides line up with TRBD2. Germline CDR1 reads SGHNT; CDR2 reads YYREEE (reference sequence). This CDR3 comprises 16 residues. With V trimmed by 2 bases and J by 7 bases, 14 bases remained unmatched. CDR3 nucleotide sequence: TGTGCCAGCAGCTTCAGGGCTAGCGGGCCGCAACGGGAGCAGTACTTC. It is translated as CASSFRASGPQREQYF. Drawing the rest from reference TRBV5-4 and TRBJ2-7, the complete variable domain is ETGVTQSPTHLIKTRGQQVTLRCSSQSGHNTVSWYQQALGQGPQFIFQYYREEENGRGNFPPRFSGLQFPNYSSELNVNALELDDSALYLCASSFRASGPQREQYFGPGTRLTVT.

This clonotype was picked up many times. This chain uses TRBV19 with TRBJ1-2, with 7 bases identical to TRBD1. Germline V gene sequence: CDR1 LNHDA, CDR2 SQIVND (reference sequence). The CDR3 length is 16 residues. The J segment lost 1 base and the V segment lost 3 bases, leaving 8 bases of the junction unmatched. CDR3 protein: CASSMGQRTYNYGYTF. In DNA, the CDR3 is TGTGCCAGTAGTATGGGACAGCGGACCTATAACTATGGCTACACCTTC.

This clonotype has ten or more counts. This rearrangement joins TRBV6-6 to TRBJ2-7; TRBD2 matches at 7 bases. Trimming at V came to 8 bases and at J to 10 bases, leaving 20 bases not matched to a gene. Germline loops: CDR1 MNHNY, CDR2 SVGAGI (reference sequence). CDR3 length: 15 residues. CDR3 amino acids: CASGDADWGGFEQYF. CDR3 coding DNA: TGTGCCAGCGGTGATGCTGACTGGGGGGGATTTGAACAGTACTTC.

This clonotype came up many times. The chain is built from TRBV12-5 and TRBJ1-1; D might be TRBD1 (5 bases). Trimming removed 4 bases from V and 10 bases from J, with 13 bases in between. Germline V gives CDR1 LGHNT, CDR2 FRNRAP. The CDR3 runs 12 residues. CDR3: CASGSQWTPAFF. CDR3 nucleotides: TGTGCTAGTGGTTCTCAGTGGACACCAGCTTTCTTT.

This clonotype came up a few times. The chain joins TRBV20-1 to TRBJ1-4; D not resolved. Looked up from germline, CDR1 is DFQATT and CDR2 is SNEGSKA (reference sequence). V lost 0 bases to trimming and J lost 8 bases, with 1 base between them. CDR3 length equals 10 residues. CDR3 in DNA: TGCAGTGCTAGAGAGGAAAAACTGTTTTTT. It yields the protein CSAREEKLFF.

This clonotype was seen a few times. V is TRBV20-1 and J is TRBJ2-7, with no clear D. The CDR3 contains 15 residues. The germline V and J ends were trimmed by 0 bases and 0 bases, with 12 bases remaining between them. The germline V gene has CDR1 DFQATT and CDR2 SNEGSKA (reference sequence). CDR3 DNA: TGCAGTGCTAGAGAAAAGACACGGAGCTCCTACGAGCAGTACTTC. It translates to CSAREKTRSSYEQYF.

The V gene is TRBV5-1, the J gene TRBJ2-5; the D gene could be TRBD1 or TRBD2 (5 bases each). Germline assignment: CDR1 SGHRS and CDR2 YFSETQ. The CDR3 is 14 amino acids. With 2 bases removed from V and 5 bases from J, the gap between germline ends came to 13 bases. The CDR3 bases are TGCGCCAGCAGCTTTGAGGGAAGGGGCGAGACCCAGTACTTC. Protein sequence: CASSFEGRGETQYF.

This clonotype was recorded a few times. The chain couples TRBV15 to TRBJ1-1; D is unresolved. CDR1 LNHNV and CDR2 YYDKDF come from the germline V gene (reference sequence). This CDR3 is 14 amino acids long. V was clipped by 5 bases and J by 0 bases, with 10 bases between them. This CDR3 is CATSGRDLNTEAFF. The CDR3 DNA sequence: TGTGCCACCAGCGGACGAGATCTGAACACTGAAGCTTTCTTT.

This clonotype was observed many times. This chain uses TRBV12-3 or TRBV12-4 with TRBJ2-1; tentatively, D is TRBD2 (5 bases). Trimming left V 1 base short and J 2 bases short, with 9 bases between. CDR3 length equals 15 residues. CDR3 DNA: TGTGCCAGCAGTTTAGGCGACGGGGCCTACAATGAGCAGTTCTTC. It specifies CASSLGDGAYNEQFF.